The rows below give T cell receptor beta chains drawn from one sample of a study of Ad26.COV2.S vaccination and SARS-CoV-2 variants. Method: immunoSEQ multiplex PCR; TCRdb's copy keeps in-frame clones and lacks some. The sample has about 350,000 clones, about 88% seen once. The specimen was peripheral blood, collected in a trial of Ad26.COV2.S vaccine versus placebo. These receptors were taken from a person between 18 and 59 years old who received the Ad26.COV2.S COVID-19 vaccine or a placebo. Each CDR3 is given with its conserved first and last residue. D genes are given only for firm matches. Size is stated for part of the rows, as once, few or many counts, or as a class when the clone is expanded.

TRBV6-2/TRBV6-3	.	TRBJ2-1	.	CASSYLAEGKYNEQFF	TGTGCCAGCAGTTACTTAGCGGAGGGAAAATACAATGAGCAGTTCTTC
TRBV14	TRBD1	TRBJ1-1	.	CASSPGTGGMNTEAFF	TGTGCCAGCAGCCCAGGAACAGGGGGGATGAACACTGAAGCTTTCTTT
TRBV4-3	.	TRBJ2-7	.	CASSQALSTYEQYF	TGCGCCAGCAGCCAAGCCCTTTCTACCTACGAGCAGTACTTC
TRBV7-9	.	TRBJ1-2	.	CASTQWGTYGYTF	TGTGCCAGCACCCAGTGGGGTACCTATGGCTACACCTTC
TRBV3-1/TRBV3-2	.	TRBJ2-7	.	CASSQDLQEVREQYF	TGTGCCAGCAGCCAAGATTTGCAGGAGGTGCGCGAGCAGTACTTC
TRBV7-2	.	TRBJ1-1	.	CASSATSGAVEAFF	TGTGCCAGCAGCGCCACGTCCGGGGCAGTTGAAGCTTTCTTT
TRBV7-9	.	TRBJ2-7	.	CASSLAVALHSYEQYF	TGTGCCAGCAGCCTAGCCGTGGCCTTACACTCCTACGAGCAGTACTTC
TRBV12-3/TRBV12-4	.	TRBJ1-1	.	CASSPGSRAFF	TGTGCCAGCAGTCCAGGGAGTAGGGCTTTCTTT
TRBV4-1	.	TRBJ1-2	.	CASSQGPGGYTF	TGCGCCAGCAGCCAGGGGCCAGGCGGCTACACCTTC
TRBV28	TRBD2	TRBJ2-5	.	CASSSLAGGQETQYF	TGTGCCAGCAGTTCACTAGCGGGGGGCCAAGAGACCCAGTACTTC
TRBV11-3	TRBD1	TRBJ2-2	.	CASSLDRGAGELFF	TGTGCCAGCAGCTTGGACAGGGGAGCCGGGGAGCTGTTTTTT
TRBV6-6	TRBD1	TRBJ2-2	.	CASSYLNRGPTGELFF	TGTGCCAGCAGTTACCTTAACAGGGGGCCGACCGGGGAGCTGTTTTTT
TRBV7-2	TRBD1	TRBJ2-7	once	CASSSDRGRMYEQYF	TGTGCCAGCAGCTCCGACAGGGGGCGCATGTACGAGCAGTACTTC
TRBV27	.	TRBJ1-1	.	CASSEGAEAFF	TGTGCCAGCAGCGAGGGGGCTGAAGCTTTCTTT
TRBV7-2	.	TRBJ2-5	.	CASSFTGRETQYF	TGTGCCAGCAGCTTTACAGGGAGGGAGACCCAGTACTTC
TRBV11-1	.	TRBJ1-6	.	CASSVGTANNSPLHF	TGTGCCAGCAGCGTCGGGACGGCGAATAATTCACCCCTCCACTTT
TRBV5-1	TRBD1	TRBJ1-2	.	CASSFTLPGGNGYTF	TGCGCCAGCAGCTTTACGCTTCCAGGGGGGAATGGCTACACCTTC
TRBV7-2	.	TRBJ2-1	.	CASSPFGGAENNEQFF	TGTGCCAGCAGCCCCTTCGGAGGGGCGGAAAACAATGAGCAGTTCTTC
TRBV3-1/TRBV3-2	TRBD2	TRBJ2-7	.	CASSQDLAGSGEQYF	TGTGCCAGCAGCCAAGATCTAGCGGGAAGTGGGGAGCAGTACTTC
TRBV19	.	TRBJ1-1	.	CASSSPGATEAFF	TGTGCCAGTAGTTCCCCGGGGGCCACTGAAGCTTTCTTT
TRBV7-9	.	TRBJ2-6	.	CASSGGISSGANVLTF	TGTGCCAGCAGCGGGGGGATTAGCTCTGGGGCCAACGTCCTGACTTTC
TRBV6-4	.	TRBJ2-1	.	CASSDRADNEQFF	TGTGCCAGCAGTGACAGGGCCGACAATGAGCAGTTCTTC
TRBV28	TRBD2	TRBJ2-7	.	CASSLPPGLAGSYEQYF	TGTGCCAGCAGTCTCCCGCCGGGACTAGCGGGATCCTACGAGCAGTACTTC
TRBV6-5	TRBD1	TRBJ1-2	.	CASSDRGDGYTF	TGTGCCAGCTCCGACAGGGGGGATGGCTACACCTTC
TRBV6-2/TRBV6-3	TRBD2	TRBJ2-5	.	CASSYTPPGRARETQYF	TGTGCCAGCAGTTACACCCCGCCAGGGAGGGCCCGAGAGACCCAGTACTTC
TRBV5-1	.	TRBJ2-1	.	CASSLGSGGNEQFF	TGCGCCAGCAGCTTGGGTAGCGGTGGCAATGAGCAGTTCTTC
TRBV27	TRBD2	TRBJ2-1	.	CASSVARTAGGPDEQFF	TGTGCCAGCAGTGTCGCCCGAACTGCGGGGGGGCCAGATGAGCAGTTCTTC
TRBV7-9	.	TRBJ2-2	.	CASSPWVLNTGELFF	TGTGCCAGCAGCCCCTGGGTCCTCAACACCGGGGAGCTGTTTTTT
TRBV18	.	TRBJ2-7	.	CASSPSAGAYEQYF	TGTGCCAGCTCACCAAGCGCAGGGGCGTACGAGCAGTACTTC
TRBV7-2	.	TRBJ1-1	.	CASSLSTYTEAFF	TGTGCCAGCAGCTTAAGTACATACACTGAAGCTTTCTTT
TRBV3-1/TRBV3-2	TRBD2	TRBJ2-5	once	CASRPSGREETQYF	TGTGCCAGCAGGCCGAGCGGGAGGGAAGAGACCCAGTACTTC